The sequence of this TCR beta chain was determined in a study of T cell responses to AZD1222 COVID-19 vaccine. Assay used: immunoSEQ multiplex PCR; TCRdb lists only in-frame clones, some missing. The table has 130,000 to 150,000 clones, approximately 90% seen once. The germline gives CDR1 DFQATT, CDR2 SNEGSKA (reference sequence). Between the trimmed V and J ends, which lost 5 bases and 7 bases, there was a span of 15 bases. This CDR3 spans 13 amino acids. This clone was observed a few times. The sequence was obtained from an adult in good health. The sequencing here drew on peripheral blood, taken on day 0 of AZD1222 vaccination. The chain joins TRBV20-1 to TRBJ1-5; D uncertain. CDR3 loop: CSAGGKTRQPQHF. CDR3 DNA: TGCAGTGCTGGTGGTAAAACGCGGCAGCCCCAGCATTTT.